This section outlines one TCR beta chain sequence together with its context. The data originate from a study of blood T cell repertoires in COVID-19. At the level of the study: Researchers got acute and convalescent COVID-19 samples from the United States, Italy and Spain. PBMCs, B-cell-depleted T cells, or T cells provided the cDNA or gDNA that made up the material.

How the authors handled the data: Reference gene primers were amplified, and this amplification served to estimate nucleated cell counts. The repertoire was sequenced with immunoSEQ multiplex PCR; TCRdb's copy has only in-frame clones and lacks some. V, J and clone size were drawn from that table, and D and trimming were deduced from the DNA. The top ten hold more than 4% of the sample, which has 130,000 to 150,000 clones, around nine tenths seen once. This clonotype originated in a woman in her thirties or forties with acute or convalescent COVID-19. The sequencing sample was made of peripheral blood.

The CDR3 DNA is TGTGCCAGCAGCTCCTGGACTAGCGTGGGCACCGGGGAGCTGTTTTTT. Its translation is CASSSWTSVGTGELFF. The chain couples TRBV5-8 to TRBJ2-2; 9 positions match TRBD2. Germline CDR1 SGHTS, CDR2 YDEGEE. CDR3 length: 16 residues. The trim removed 3 bases at V and 4 bases at J, leaving 7 bases unmatched.